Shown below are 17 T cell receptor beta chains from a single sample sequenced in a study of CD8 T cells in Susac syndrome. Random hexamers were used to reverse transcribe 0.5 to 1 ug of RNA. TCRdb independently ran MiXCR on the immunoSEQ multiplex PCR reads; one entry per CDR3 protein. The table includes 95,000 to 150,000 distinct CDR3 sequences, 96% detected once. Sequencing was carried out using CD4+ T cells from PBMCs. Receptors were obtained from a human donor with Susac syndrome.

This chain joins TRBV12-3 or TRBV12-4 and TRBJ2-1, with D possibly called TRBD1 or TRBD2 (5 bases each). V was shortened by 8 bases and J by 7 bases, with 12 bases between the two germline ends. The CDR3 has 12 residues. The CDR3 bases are TGTGCCAGCGTGGGGACCCAAAATGAGCAGTTCTTC. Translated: CASVGTQNEQFF.

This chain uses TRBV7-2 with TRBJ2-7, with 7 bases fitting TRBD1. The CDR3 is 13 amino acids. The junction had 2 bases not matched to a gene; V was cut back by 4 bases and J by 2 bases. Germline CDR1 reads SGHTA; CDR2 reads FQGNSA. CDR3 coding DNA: TGTGCCAGCAGCTCGGACAGGACCTACGAGCAGTACTTC. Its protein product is CASSSDRTYEQYF.

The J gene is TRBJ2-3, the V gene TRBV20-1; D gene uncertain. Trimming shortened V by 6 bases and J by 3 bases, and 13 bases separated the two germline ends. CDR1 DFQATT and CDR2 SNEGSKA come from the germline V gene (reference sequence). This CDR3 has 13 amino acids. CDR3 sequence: CSAGVLLTDTQYF. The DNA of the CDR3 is TGCAGTGCGGGTGTCCTCCTTACAGATACGCAGTATTTT.

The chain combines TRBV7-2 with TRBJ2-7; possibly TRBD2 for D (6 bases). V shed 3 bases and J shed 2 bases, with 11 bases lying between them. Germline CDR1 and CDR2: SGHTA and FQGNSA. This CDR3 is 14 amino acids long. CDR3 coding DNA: TGTGCCAGCAGCTTTTCCCGGGAGCCCTACGAGCAGTACTTC. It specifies CASSFSREPYEQYF.

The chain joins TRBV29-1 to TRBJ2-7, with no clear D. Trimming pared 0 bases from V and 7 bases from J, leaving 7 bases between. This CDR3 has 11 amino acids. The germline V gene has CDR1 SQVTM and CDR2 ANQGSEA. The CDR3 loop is CSVEEWQEQYF. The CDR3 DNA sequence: TGCAGCGTTGAAGAGTGGCAGGAGCAGTACTTC.

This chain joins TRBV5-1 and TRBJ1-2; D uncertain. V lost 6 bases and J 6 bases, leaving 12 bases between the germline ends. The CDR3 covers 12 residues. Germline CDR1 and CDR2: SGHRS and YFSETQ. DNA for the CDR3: TGCGCCAGCACCCGAGATGGGAATGGCTACACCTTC. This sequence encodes CASTRDGNGYTF.

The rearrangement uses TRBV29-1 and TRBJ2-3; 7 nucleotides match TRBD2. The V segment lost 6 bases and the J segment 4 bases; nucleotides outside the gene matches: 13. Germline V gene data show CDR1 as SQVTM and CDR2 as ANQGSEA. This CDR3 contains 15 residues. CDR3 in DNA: TGCAGCGTCGATCTTAGCGGGTCTGGTTCAGATACGCAGTATTTT. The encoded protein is CSVDLSGSGSDTQYF.

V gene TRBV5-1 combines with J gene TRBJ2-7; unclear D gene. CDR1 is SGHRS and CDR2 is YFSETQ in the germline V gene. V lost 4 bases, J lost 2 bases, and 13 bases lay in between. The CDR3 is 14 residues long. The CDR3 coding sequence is TGCGCCAGCAGCACTTCCTTGGAGCCCTACGAGCAGTACTTC. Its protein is CASSTSLEPYEQYF. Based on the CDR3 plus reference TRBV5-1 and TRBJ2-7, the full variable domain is KAGVTQTPRYLIKTRGQQVTLSCSPISGHRSVSWYQQTPGQGLQFLFEYFSETQRNKGNFPGRFSGRQFSNSRSEMNVSTLELGDSALYLCASSTSLEPYEQYFGPGTRLTVT.

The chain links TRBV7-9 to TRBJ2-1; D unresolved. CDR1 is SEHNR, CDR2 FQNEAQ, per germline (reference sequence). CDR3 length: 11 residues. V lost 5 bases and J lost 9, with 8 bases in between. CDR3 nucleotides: TGTGCCAGCAGCCCTGGAGTTGAGCAGTTCTTC. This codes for CASSPGVEQFF. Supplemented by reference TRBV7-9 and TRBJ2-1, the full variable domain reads DTGVSQNPRHKITKRGQNVTFRCDPISEHNRLYWYRQTLGQGPEFLTYFQNEAQLEKSRLLSDRFSAERPKGSFSTLEIQRTEQGDSAMYLCASSPGVEQFFGPGTRLTVL.

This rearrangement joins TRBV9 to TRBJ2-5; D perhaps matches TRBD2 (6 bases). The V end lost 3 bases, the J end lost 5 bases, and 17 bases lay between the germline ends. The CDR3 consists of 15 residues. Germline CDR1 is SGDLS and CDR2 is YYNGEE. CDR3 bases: TGTGCCAGCAGCGCGCGGGGAATGAAGGCGGAGACCCAGTACTTC. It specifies CASSARGMKAETQYF.

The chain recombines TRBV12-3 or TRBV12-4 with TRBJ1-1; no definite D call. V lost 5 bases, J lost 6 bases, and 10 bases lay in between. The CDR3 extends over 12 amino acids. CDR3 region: CASSDWDSEAFF. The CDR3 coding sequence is TGTGCCAGCAGTGACTGGGATTCTGAAGCTTTCTTT.

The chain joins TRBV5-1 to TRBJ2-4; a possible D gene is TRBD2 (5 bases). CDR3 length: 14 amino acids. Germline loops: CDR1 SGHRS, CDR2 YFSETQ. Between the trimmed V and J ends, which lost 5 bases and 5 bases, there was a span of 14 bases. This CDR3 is CASRGIAGENIQYF. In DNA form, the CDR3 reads TGCGCCAGCAGAGGAATAGCCGGGGAAAACATTCAGTACTTC.

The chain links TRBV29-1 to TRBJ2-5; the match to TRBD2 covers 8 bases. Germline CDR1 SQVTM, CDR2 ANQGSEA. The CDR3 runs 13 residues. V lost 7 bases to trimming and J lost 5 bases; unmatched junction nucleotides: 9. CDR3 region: CSAKLAAVETQYF. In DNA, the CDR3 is TGCAGCGCCAAACTAGCGGCCGTGGAGACCCAGTACTTC.

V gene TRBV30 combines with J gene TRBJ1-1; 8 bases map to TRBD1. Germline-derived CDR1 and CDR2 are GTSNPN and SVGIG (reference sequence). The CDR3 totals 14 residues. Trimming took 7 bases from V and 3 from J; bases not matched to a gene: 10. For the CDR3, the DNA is TGTGCCTCGAAATGGACAGGGTGGCACACTGAAGCTTTCTTT. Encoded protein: CASKWTGWHTEAFF.

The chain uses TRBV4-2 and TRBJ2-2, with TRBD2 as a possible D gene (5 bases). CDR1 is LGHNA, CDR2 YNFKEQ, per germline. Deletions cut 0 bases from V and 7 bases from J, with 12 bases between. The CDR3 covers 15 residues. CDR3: CASSQEPAVGGELFF. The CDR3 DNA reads TGTGCCAGCAGCCAAGAACCAGCGGTCGGCGGGGAGCTGTTTTTT.

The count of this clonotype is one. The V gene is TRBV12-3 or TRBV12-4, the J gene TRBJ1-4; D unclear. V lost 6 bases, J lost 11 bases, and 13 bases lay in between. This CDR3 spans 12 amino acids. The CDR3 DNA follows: TGTGCCAGCAGCTCCCCTGGCGGGAAACTGTTTTTT. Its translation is CASSSPGGKLFF.

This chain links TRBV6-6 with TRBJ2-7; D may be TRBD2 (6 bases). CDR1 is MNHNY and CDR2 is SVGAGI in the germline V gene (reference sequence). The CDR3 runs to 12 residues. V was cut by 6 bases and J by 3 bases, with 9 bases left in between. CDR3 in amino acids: CASSPGDYEQYF. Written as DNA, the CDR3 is TGTGCCAGCAGCCCGGGAGACTACGAGCAGTACTTC.